The 3 T cell receptor beta chains listed next were all sequenced from one sample in a study of blood T cell repertoires in COVID-19. Clones were sequenced by immunoSEQ multiplex PCR, and TCRdb holds only the in-frame ones, with some missing. The sample includes tens of thousands of clones, under 95% of them seen just once. Sequencing used peripheral blood. The receptors stem from a human donor in a cohort sampled during active COVID-19.

This rearrangement joins TRBV5-6 to TRBJ1-1; 7 nucleotides agree with TRBD1. The CDR3 sequence is 13 residues long. CDR1 and CDR2 (germline): SGHDT, YYEEEE. J was trimmed by 5 bases and V by 4 bases; bases with no gene match: 5. CDR3 DNA: TGTGCCAGCAGCGCCGGGACAGCAACTGAAGCTTTCTTT. Its translation: CASSAGTATEAFF. Full variable domain (remainder filled in from reference TRBV5-6 and TRBJ1-1): DAGVTQSPTHLIKTRGQQVTLRCSPKSGHDTVSWYQQALGQGPQFIFQYYEEEERQRGNFPDRFSGHQFPNYSSELNVNALLLGDSALYLCASSAGTATEAFFGQGTRLTVV.

The CDR3 sequence is CASSPTVSNQPQHF. The CDR3 coding sequence is TGTGCCAGTAGCCCGACAGTCAGCAATCAGCCCCAGCATTTT. This chain connects TRBV19 to TRBJ1-5; weak D call: TRBD1 (5 bases). V lost 6 bases and J lost 1, with 10 bases in between. Germline loops: CDR1 LNHDA, CDR2 SQIVND (reference sequence). The CDR3 totals 14 residues.

This chain links TRBV18 with TRBJ1-2; a weak D match, TRBD1 (5 bases). The CDR3 contains 16 residues. Germline V gene lookup returns CDR1 KGHSH and CDR2 LQKENI. V lost 4 bases, J lost 4 bases, and 19 bases lay in between. The CDR3 loop is CASSRTAGDGGYGYTF. The CDR3 DNA is TGTGCCAGCTCACGAACCGCGGGAGATGGGGGCTATGGCTACACCTTC.